This T cell receptor (beta chain) was sequenced in a study of T cell repertoires in cytomegalovirus infection. Study background: Public TCR beta signatures were indicative of both CMV infection and a matching HLA type.

CDR1 and CDR2 from the germline V gene are LGHDT and YNNKEL (reference sequence). The V and J ends lost 0 bases and 2 bases respectively, with 8 bases between them. The CDR3 is 15 residues long. Via MiXCR, TCRdb re-called the reads, giving one row per CDR3 protein. The sample shows about 110,000 distinct CDR3 sequences, 30% of them seen only once. This clonotype has a handful of counts. Its antigen is not identified. This receptor was identified in a human donor in good health (CMV status not recorded). Some clones in this sample may be carry-over from other donors' samples. V and J are TRBV3-1 and TRBJ1-5; no clear D. Specimen: CD8+ T cells from cultured PBMCs, collected from culture after CMV antigen stimulation. CDR3 bases: TGTGCCAGCAGCCAAGATCGGCAAGGCAATCAGCCCCAGCATTTT. It translates to CASSQDRQGNQPQHF.